Each of the 29 T cell receptor beta chains below was sequenced from the same sample in a study of OX40 agonist ivuxolimab in advanced cancers. The method was immunoSEQ multiplex PCR; TCRdb's version includes in-frame clones alone and lacks a portion of them. The profile covers some 99,000 clones, with roughly 91% appearing a single time and around 1.5% taken by the ten largest. Sequenced here: CD4+ or CD8+ T cells sorted from blood, sampled in a trial of the OX40 agonist ivuxolimab. The receptors come from an adult with an advanced solid tumor such as melanoma, head and neck, liver or kidney cancer.

The DNA for the CDR3 is TGTGCCAGCAGCGCGGGAGGACAGGGAAGCGAAAAACTGTTTTTT. It specifies CASSAGGQGSEKLFF. The chain couples TRBV9 to TRBJ1-4; TRBD1 aligns across 8 bases. The germline gives CDR1 SGDLS, CDR2 YYNGEE. V was pared by 3 bases and J by 8 bases, with 9 bases of the junction left unmatched. There are 15 residues in the CDR3. The entire variable domain, with the rest obtained from reference TRBV9 and TRBJ1-4, is as follows: DSGVTQTPKHLITATGQRVTLRCSPRSGDLSVYWYQQSLDQGLQFLIQYYNGEERAKGNILERFSAQQFPDLHSELNLSSLELGDSALYFCASSAGGQGSEKLFFGSGTQLSVL.

This chain connects TRBV11-1 to TRBJ2-2, with unresolved D. V dropped 1 base and J dropped 5 bases, with 8 bases sitting between them. The CDR3 contains 14 residues. Germline assignment: CDR1 SGHAT and CDR2 FQDESV (reference sequence). The CDR3 DNA is TGTGCCAGCAGCTTAGGGTCTATGACCGGGGAGCTGTTTTTT. It is translated as CASSLGSMTGELFF. Supplemented by reference TRBV11-1 and TRBJ2-2, the full variable domain reads EAEVAQSPRYKITEKSQAVAFWCDPISGHATLYWYRQILGQGPELLVQFQDESVVDDSQLPKDRFSAERLKGVDSTLKIQPAELGDSAMYLCASSLGSMTGELFFGEGSRLTVL.

The chain couples TRBV28 to TRBJ2-7; unclear D gene. Trimming shortened V by 4 bases and J by 0 bases, and 16 bases separated the two germline ends. CDR1 and CDR2 from the germline V gene are MDHEN and SYDVKM. CDR3 size: 16 residues. CDR3 region: CASSYDPSVRSYEQYF. The CDR3 bases are TGTGCCAGCAGTTATGACCCCTCAGTGCGCTCCTACGAGCAGTACTTC.

Details on this clone: One end of the junction is discordant with germline, which a read error may explain. The chain links TRBV11-2 to TRBJ2-7; D is undetermined. CDR1 is SGHAT and CDR2 is FQNNGV in the germline V gene. CDR3 length: 16 residues. CDR3 coding DNA: TGTGCCAGCAGCCTAGACCTTTCCCAATCAGCCCACGAGCAGTACTTC. This translates into CASSLDLSQSAHEQYF.

The chain employs TRBV19 and TRBJ2-5; 8 bases match TRBD1. Unmatched junction bases numbered 4, after V lost 5 bases and J lost 5 bases. This CDR3 contains 13 residues. Germline lookup yields CDR1 LNHDA and CDR2 SQIVND (reference sequence). CDR3 in DNA: TGTGCCAGTAGTCGACAGGGGCGGGAGACCCAGTACTTC. Its protein is CASSRQGRETQYF.

V gene TRBV7-9 combines with J gene TRBJ1-2; no clear D gene. Deletions cut 2 bases from V and 7 bases from J, with 14 bases between. The CDR3 is 14 residues long. Germline V CDR1 and CDR2: SEHNR, FQNEAQ (reference sequence). The CDR3 DNA reads as TGTGCCAGCAGCTTAACGGGCGGGGTCAGTGGCTACACCTTC. Protein sequence: CASSLTGGVSGYTF.

The chain is built from TRBV4-2 and TRBJ2-7; 7 bases align to TRBD2. The CDR3 consists of 13 residues. Trimming took 4 bases from V and 4 from J; bases not matched to a gene: 4. CDR1 and CDR2 from the germline V gene are LGHNA and YNFKEQ. CDR3 loop: CASSLAGYYEQYF. The CDR3 coding sequence is TGTGCCAGCAGCCTAGCGGGTTATTACGAGCAGTACTTC.

The rearrangement links TRBV10-3 to TRBJ2-3; 11 bases match TRBD2. J was trimmed by 9 bases and V by 5 bases; bases with no gene match: 10. This CDR3 region has 15 residues. The germline CDR1 and CDR2 sequences are ENHRY and SYGVKD. CDR3 DNA sequence: TGTGCCATCAGTCGACTAGCGGGGACGGCACAGACGCAGTATTTT. It translates to CAISRLAGTAQTQYF.

The chain employs TRBV30 and TRBJ1-2; D remains unclear. The CDR3 has 12 amino acids. V lost 2 bases and J 7 bases, leaving 11 bases between the germline ends. CDR1 GTSNPN and CDR2 SVGIG come from the germline V gene (reference sequence). The CDR3 bases are TGTGCCTGGAGTCCCTGGGAGGGTGGCTACACCTTC. This sequence encodes CAWSPWEGGYTF.

V gene TRBV18 combines with J gene TRBJ2-7; perhaps TRBD2 as D (5 bases). The V gene's germline CDR1 is KGHSH and CDR2 LQKENI. Trimming removed 2 bases from V and 3 bases from J, with 11 bases in between. CDR3 length: 14 amino acids. Here the CDR3 reads CASSPAAEIYEQYF. Here the CDR3 DNA reads TGTGCCAGCTCACCAGCAGCGGAGATCTACGAGCAGTACTTC.

The chain employs TRBV6-6 and TRBJ2-5; 10 bases agree with TRBD2. The DNA matches TRBJ2-7 better at its end, which makes the J call doubtful. Germline values: CDR1 MNHNY, CDR2 SVGAGI (reference sequence). There are 16 residues in the CDR3. CDR3 sequence: CASQPAPSGRAGEQYF. CDR3 coding DNA: TGTGCCTCCCAGCCGGCCCCCAGCGGGAGGGCCGGCGAGCAGTACTTC.

The chain combines TRBV4-2 with TRBJ2-3; TRBD2 agrees at 8 bases. V was pared by 0 bases and J by 5 bases, with 7 bases of the junction left unmatched. Germline assignment: CDR1 LGHNA and CDR2 YNFKEQ. The CDR3 length is 16 residues. Here the CDR3 DNA reads TGTGCCAGCAGCCAAGATCCCAGGCTAGCGGGAGATACGCAGTATTTT. It encodes CASSQDPRLAGDTQYF.

This chain connects TRBV5-1 to TRBJ2-3; 10 bases agree with TRBD2. The germline gives CDR1 SGHRS, CDR2 YFSETQ. J lost 4 bases, V lost 2 bases, and 10 bases had no gene match. This CDR3 has 17 amino acids. The CDR3 DNA reads TGCGCCAGCAGCTTCACCAGCGGGAGGGCTATGGCAGATACGCAGTATTTT. It encodes CASSFTSGRAMADTQYF.

V usage is TRBV6-5 and J usage is TRBJ2-5, with D possibly TRBD2 on 6 matching bases. The germline V gene encodes CDR1 MNHEY and CDR2 SVGAGI. The CDR3 covers 14 residues. The ends were cut back, 3 bases at V and 4 bases at J, with 12 bases in the middle. The CDR3 DNA reads as TGTGCCAGCAGTTATTCGGGAGCTGGAGAGACCCAGTACTTC. Protein sequence: CASSYSGAGETQYF.

The V and J genes are TRBV19 and TRBJ2-5; D call uncertain. Trimming shortened V by 6 bases and J by 1 base, and 12 bases separated the two germline ends. This CDR3 is built from 14 residues. Germline V CDR1 and CDR2: LNHDA, SQIVND (reference sequence). DNA of the CDR3: TGTGCCAGTAGAGGACGCGCGGTCCAAGAGACCCAGTACTTC. Its translation is CASRGRAVQETQYF.

This chain uses TRBV30 with TRBJ1-2; 7 bases line up with TRBD1. The length of the CDR3 is 13 residues. Germline-derived CDR1 and CDR2 are GTSNPN and SVGIG (reference sequence). V shed 2 bases, J shed 3 bases, and the junction held 3 bases outside the gene matches. The CDR3 bases are TGTGCCTGGAGTACAGGGGCGGACTATGGCTACACCTTC. Protein sequence: CAWSTGADYGYTF.

The V and J genes are TRBV7-2 and TRBJ2-7; the match to TRBD2 covers 8 bases. The CDR3 covers 16 residues. V shed 1 base, J shed 2 bases, and the junction held 7 bases outside the gene matches. Germline CDR1 and CDR2: SGHTA and FQGNSA. CDR3 nucleotide sequence: TGTGCCAGCAGCTTAGTGGGTAGCGGGGACACCTACGAGCAGTACTTC. It specifies CASSLVGSGDTYEQYF.

V and J are TRBV19 and TRBJ2-7; D remains ambiguous. Germline CDR1 reads LNHDA; CDR2 reads SQIVND (reference sequence). The CDR3 contains 13 residues. V was pared by 3 bases and J by 6 bases, with 12 bases between. The CDR3 here is CASSIIPSSEQYF. The CDR3 DNA reads TGTGCCAGTAGTATTATCCCCTCCAGCGAGCAGTACTTC.

In regard to this clone: Other DNA sequences in this sample translate to the same CDR3. The chain couples TRBV18 to TRBJ2-3; TRBD2 agrees at 9 bases. CDR3 length: 14 residues. Per the germline V gene, CDR1 is KGHSH and CDR2 is LQKENI. V dropped 3 bases and J dropped 4; count of bases not matched to a gene: 2. The CDR3 bases are TGTGCCAGCTCACCTTTAGCGGGAGCAGATACGCAGTATTTT. This encodes CASSPLAGADTQYF. The whole variable domain, filled in from reference TRBV18 and TRBJ2-3, reads NAGVMQNPRHLVRRRGQEARLRCSPMKGHSHVYWYRQLPEEGLKFMVYLQKENIIDESGMPKERFSAEFPKEGPSILRIQQVVRGDSAAYFCASSPLAGADTQYFGPGTRLTVL.

This rearrangement joins TRBV11-2 to TRBJ1-6, with D uncertain. The CDR3 sequence is 14 residues long. The V end was cut by 5 bases, the J end by 0 bases, with 5 bases between. Germline V CDR1 and CDR2: SGHAT, FQNNGV. The CDR3 nucleotides read TGTGCCAGCAGCGTGGGCTCCTATAATTCACCCCTCCACTTT. Translated: CASSVGSYNSPLHF.

The V gene is TRBV7-3, the J gene TRBJ1-1; D is ambiguous. In germline, CDR1 is SGHTA, CDR2 FQGTGA. Trimming left V 2 bases short and J 7 bases short, with 11 bases between. The CDR3 covers 13 residues. Written as DNA, the CDR3 is TGTGCCAGCAGCTTAGCGGGGTCACATGAAGCTTTCTTT. Protein product: CASSLAGSHEAFF. Complete variable domain (other parts from reference TRBV7-3 and TRBJ1-1): GAGVSQTPSNKVTEKGKYVELRCDPISGHTALYWYRQSLGQGPEFLIYFQGTGAADDSGLPNDRFFAVRPEGSVSTLKIQRTERGDSAVYLCASSLAGSHEAFFGQGTRLTVV.

This sequence joins TRBV28 and TRBJ2-7; weak D call: TRBD1 (5 bases). V was shortened by 8 bases and J by 0 bases, with 17 bases between the two germline ends. There are 15 residues in the CDR3. Looked up from germline, CDR1 is MDHEN and CDR2 is SYDVKM. In DNA, the CDR3 is TGTGCCAGCGGGGCCCGGGTTACAGGCTCCTACGAGCAGTACTTC. It yields the protein CASGARVTGSYEQYF. Based on the CDR3 plus reference TRBV28 and TRBJ2-7, the full variable domain is DVKVTQSSRYLVKRTGEKVFLECVQDMDHENMFWYRQDPGLGLRLIYFSYDVKMKEKGDIPEGYSVSREKKERFSLILESASTNQTSMYLCASGARVTGSYEQYFGPGTRLTVT.

The rearrangement uses TRBV19 and TRBJ1-2, with a possible D match to TRBD1 (6 bases). This CDR3 has 13 residues. V was pared by 1 base and J by 6 bases, with 9 bases between. The germline V gene encodes CDR1 LNHDA and CDR2 SQIVND (reference sequence). CDR3 nucleotide sequence: TGTGCCAGTAGTATAGCGGCAGGGGATGGCTACACCTTC. It encodes CASSIAAGDGYTF.

This clone showed up just once. This chain uses TRBV5-5 with TRBJ2-3; D is ambiguous. The CDR3 contains 14 residues. The V gene's germline CDR1 is SGHKS and CDR2 YYEKEE (reference sequence). V shed 1 base and J shed 5 bases, with 11 bases lying between them. CDR3 protein: CASSLIYNRDTQYF. CDR3 bases: TGTGCCAGCAGCTTGATCTACAACAGAGATACGCAGTATTTT.

This clone was seen a handful of times. This chain connects TRBV6-4 to TRBJ2-3, with no clear D. Trimming took 6 bases from V and 2 from J, leaving 15 bases between them. This CDR3 region has 15 residues. Germline V gives CDR1 MRHNA, CDR2 SNTAGT. The CDR3 sequence is CASSTDSRNTDTQYF. CDR3 DNA sequence: TGTGCCAGCAGCACAGACTCCCGTAACACAGATACGCAGTATTTT.

The chain couples TRBV18 to TRBJ1-2, with 7 bases lining up with TRBD1. Germline V CDR1 and CDR2: KGHSH, LQKENI. After removal of 5 bases from V and 2 bases from J, the junction contained 2 bases not matched to a gene. This CDR3 region has 13 residues. CDR3 sequence: CASSSTGNYGYTF. Written as DNA, the CDR3 is TGTGCCAGCTCATCGACAGGGAACTATGGCTACACCTTC.

This chain uses TRBV19 with TRBJ2-7; TRBD1 is a possible D gene (5 bases). Looked up from germline, CDR1 is LNHDA and CDR2 is SQIVND (reference sequence). This CDR3 comprises 13 residues. The V and J ends lost 7 bases and 7 bases respectively, with 17 bases between them. The CDR3 loop reads CASKGQVGQEQYF. The CDR3 DNA follows: TGTGCCAGTAAGGGGCAGGTTGGTCAGGAGCAGTACTTC.

This chain links TRBV18 with TRBJ2-7; D is perhaps TRBD2 (5 bases). CDR3 length: 13 residues. The V and J ends lost 3 bases and 6 bases respectively, with 12 bases between them. CDR1 and CDR2 from the germline V gene are KGHSH and LQKENI. This chain's CDR3 is CASSPHREGEQYF. CDR3 nucleotides: TGTGCCAGCTCACCTCACCGTGAGGGCGAGCAGTACTTC.

V is TRBV11-3 and J is TRBJ2-2, with a tentative D call TRBD2 (6 bases). The V gene lost 5 bases and the J gene lost 5 bases, with 9 bases spanning the gap. This CDR3 is built from 13 residues. Germline V gene data show CDR1 as SGHNT and CDR2 as YENEEA. CDR3 protein: CASSPSDTGELFF. The CDR3 nucleotides read TGTGCCAGCAGCCCTAGCGATACCGGGGAGCTGTTTTTT.